A single sample is the source of the 19 T cell receptor beta chains below, sequenced in a study of molecular identifiers for immune sequencing clone quantification. TCRdb independently ran MiXCR on the PCR reads; one entry per CDR3 protein. The sample contains just over 35,000 distinct CDR3 sequences, roughly 20% of which appear only once. The specimen was naive CD8+ T cells from blood, with Jurkat cell RNA spiked in. Specified subset: FACS-sorted CD8+CD4-CCR7+CD45RA+ naive T cells. These TCRs come from a human donor in good health. Some libraries in this study had Jurkat cell RNA spiked in.

V is TRBV4-3 and J is TRBJ1-2; TRBD1 aligns across 8 bases. Germline trimming cut 2 bases from V and 5 bases from J; bases unmatched to any gene: 7. The CDR3 runs to 15 residues. Germline assignment: CDR1 LGHNA and CDR2 YSLEER. CDR3 residues: CASSQSTTGDYGYTF. CDR3 DNA: TGCGCCAGCAGCCAATCAACGACAGGGGATTATGGCTACACCTTC.

This clonotype showed up just once. This clone may be a read error of a much larger clone one base away. The chain joins TRBV7-2 to TRBJ2-2; the D gene is possibly TRBD2 (5 bases). The germline V gene has CDR1 SGHTA and CDR2 FQGNSA. There are 16 residues in the CDR3. CDR3 amino acids: CANSLAPPGYPGELFF. The CDR3 nucleotides are TGTGCCAACAGCCTCGCCCCGCCGGGGTACCCCGGGGAGCTGTTTTTT.

The chain is built from TRBV20-1 and TRBJ2-1; 11 positions agree with TRBD2. Losses at the gene ends were 5 bases for V and 8 bases for J; bases not matched to a gene: 11. Germline lookup yields CDR1 DFQATT and CDR2 SNEGSKA (reference sequence). There are 15 residues in the CDR3. CDR3 DNA: TGCAGTGCTGATAGCGGGAGGGCCCTTTTCTATGAGCAGTTCTTC. It is translated as CSADSGRALFYEQFF.

This clonotype was recorded a few times. CDR3: CASNNPSAQGQGWNEQFF. The CDR3 nucleotides are TGTGCCAGCAACAACCCCTCAGCCCAGGGACAGGGATGGAATGAGCAGTTCTTC. V usage is TRBV7-9 and J usage is TRBJ2-1; 9 positions match TRBD1. Looked up from germline, CDR1 is SEHNR and CDR2 is FQNEAQ (reference sequence). The CDR3 totals 18 residues. Trimming cost V 7 bases and J 7 bases; bases outside gene matches: 20.

About this clonotype itself: Given a much more abundant clone one base away, this may be a read error. The chain is built from TRBV24-1 and TRBJ2-1; TRBD2 matches at 7 bases. The CDR3 has 14 residues. Germline V CDR1 and CDR2: KGHDR, SFDVKD. V lost 4 bases and J lost 8; bases outside the gene matches: 7. The CDR3 protein is CATSDPGTIYEQFF. For the CDR3, the DNA is TGTGCCACCAGTGACCCCGGGACTATCTATGAGCAGTTCTTC.

V usage is TRBV7-6 and J usage is TRBJ2-1; unclear D gene. Trimming took off 1 base at V and 8 bases at J, with 18 bases between the two ends. Per the germline V gene, CDR1 is SGHVS and CDR2 is FNYEAQ. The CDR3 loop spans 16 amino acids. DNA of the CDR3: TGTGCCAGCAGCTTAGTCCGTTTGGCAGGTCACGATGAGCAGTTCTTC. Amino acid sequence: CASSLVRLAGHDEQFF.

This clonotype was observed many times. The chain has TRBV7-2 and TRBJ1-4; tentatively, D is TRBD1 (6 bases). CDR3 length: 14 amino acids. Germline values: CDR1 SGHTA, CDR2 FQGNSA. V dropped 1 base and J dropped 8 bases, with 11 bases sitting between them. The CDR3 coding sequence is TGTGCCAGCAGCTTAGTGACAGGTGGAGAAAAACTGTTTTTT. As protein: CASSLVTGGEKLFF. The full variable domain, rest sourced from reference TRBV7-2 and TRBJ1-4, is GAGVSQSPSNKVTEKGKDVELRCDPISGHTALYWYRQSLGQGLEFLIYFQGNSAPDKSGLPSDRFSAERTGGSVSTLTIQRTQQEDSAVYLCASSLVTGGEKLFFGSGTQLSVL.

This clonotype was picked up many times. The chain employs TRBV5-1 and TRBJ2-2; no definite D call. The CDR3 is made up of 17 amino acids. The V gene's germline CDR1 is SGHRS and CDR2 YFSETQ. The ends were cut back, 6 bases at V and 2 bases at J, with 20 bases in the middle. The CDR3 sequence: CASTAGPNKGNTGELFF. The CDR3 coding sequence is TGCGCCAGCACGGCAGGACCCAATAAAGGAAACACCGGGGAGCTGTTTTTT.

This clonotype occurred a few times. The genes are TRBV7-6 and TRBJ2-5; the D is unclear. In germline, CDR1 is SGHVS, CDR2 FNYEAQ. There are 18 residues in the CDR3. The V end was cut by 5 bases, the J end by 0 bases, with 22 bases between. The DNA of the CDR3 is TGTGCCAGCAGCCGCCCGGCGAGCACCGATTTGTACCAAGAGACCCAGTACTTC. The encoded protein is CASSRPASTDLYQETQYF.

The chain couples TRBV14 to TRBJ2-3; D perhaps matches TRBD2 (6 bases). CDR1 is SGHDN, CDR2 FVKESK, per germline. There are 15 residues in the CDR3. The V end was cut by 1 base, the J end by 7 bases, with 15 bases between. DNA for the CDR3: TGTGCCAGCAGCCAAGTGGGCTTAGCGGTACATACGCAGTATTTT. Its protein product is CASSQVGLAVHTQYF.

At least ten counts were recorded for this clonotype. The chain joins TRBV20-1 to TRBJ2-1; tentatively, D is TRBD2 (5 bases). Germline values: CDR1 DFQATT, CDR2 SNEGSKA (reference sequence). V was pared by 4 bases and J by 0 bases, with 22 bases between. The CDR3 is 18 residues long. The CDR3 sequence: CSATHRSRAKSSYNEQFF. CDR3 DNA sequence: TGCAGTGCTACTCATAGATCGCGGGCCAAGAGCTCCTACAATGAGCAGTTCTTC.

Worth noting for this clonotype: The limits of the CDR3 on the DNA are not certain, so only TCRdb's listed CDR3 is given. The chain couples TRBV9 to TRBJ2-5; TRBD1 is taken as the D call from the table, unchecked against the DNA. Counting both end residues, the CDR3 totals 15 amino acids. CDR1 is SGDLS, CDR2 YYNGEE, per germline. The CDR3 region is CASSVGTGTLETQYF.

The chain combines TRBV29-1 with TRBJ2-1; the match to TRBD1 covers 7 bases. The J call may be mistaken, given a closer DNA end match to TRBJ2-7. This CDR3 is 14 amino acids long. Per germline, CDR1 SQVTM and CDR2 ANQGSEA. CDR3 nucleotide sequence: TGCAGCGTTCCGGGACAGATCGCCTACAATGAGCAGTACTTC. Protein product: CSVPGQIAYNEQYF.

This clonotype has a count of ten or more. The CDR3: CASSPVGGRTLYNEQFF. Written as DNA, the CDR3 is TGTGCCAGCAGCCCGGTGGGCGGGAGGACCCTATACAATGAGCAGTTCTTC. V is TRBV7-2 and J is TRBJ2-1; 8 nucleotides align to TRBD2. V was clipped by 5 bases and J by 4 bases; unmatched bases: 13. This CDR3 is built from 17 residues. Germline V CDR1 and CDR2: SGHTA, FQGNSA.

This clonotype was counted at least ten times. The chain joins TRBV6-5 to TRBJ2-3; unclear D gene. This CDR3 has 12 amino acids. The germline V gene encodes CDR1 MNHEY and CDR2 SVGAGI. Trimming stripped 10 bases from V and 4 bases from J, with 12 bases between. This chain's CDR3 is CATEVGADTQYF. CDR3 DNA sequence: TGTGCCACCGAGGTCGGCGCAGATACGCAGTATTTT.

The table lists this clonotype with many counts. The V gene is TRBV6-2 or TRBV6-3, the J gene TRBJ2-2; weak D call: TRBD1 (5 bases). The CDR3 totals 15 residues. The V end was cut by 2 bases, the J end by 3 bases, with 10 bases between. Germline-derived CDR1 and CDR2 are MNHEY and SVGEGT. The CDR3 nucleotides read TGTGCCAGCAGTTACGTAGGGGCCGACACCGGGGAGCTGTTTTTT. Translation gives CASSYVGADTGELFF.

The chain links TRBV9 to TRBJ2-5; the match to TRBD2 covers 7 bases. The J segment lost 3 bases and the V segment lost 3 bases, leaving 11 bases of the junction unmatched. The CDR3 spans 16 residues. Germline CDR1 and CDR2: SGDLS and YYNGEE. CDR3 region: CASSGDGRLAEETQYF. In DNA, the CDR3 is TGTGCCAGCAGCGGGGATGGGAGACTAGCAGAAGAGACCCAGTACTTC.

This clonotype has ten or more counts. The chain links TRBV6-5 to TRBJ1-1; TRBD1 matches at 7 bases. CDR1 is MNHEY, CDR2 SVGAGI, per germline. The J segment lost 0 bases and the V segment lost 5 bases, leaving 9 bases of the junction unmatched. This CDR3 has 16 amino acids. CDR3 bases: TGTGCCAGCAGTCACAGGGGCTGGGTTATGAACACTGAAGCTTTCTTT. It specifies CASSHRGWVMNTEAFF.

In its sample, this clonotype is medium-sized. The chain carries TRBV29-1 and TRBJ2-2; TRBD1 aligns across 7 bases. V gave up 1 base and J gave up 7 bases; unmatched junction bases: 15. CDR1 is SQVTM, CDR2 ANQGSEA, per germline. There are 17 residues in the CDR3. CDR3 amino acids: CSVEGPFDRAGGGELFF. The CDR3 DNA reads as TGCAGCGTTGAAGGACCGTTCGACAGGGCTGGTGGCGGGGAGCTGTTTTTT.